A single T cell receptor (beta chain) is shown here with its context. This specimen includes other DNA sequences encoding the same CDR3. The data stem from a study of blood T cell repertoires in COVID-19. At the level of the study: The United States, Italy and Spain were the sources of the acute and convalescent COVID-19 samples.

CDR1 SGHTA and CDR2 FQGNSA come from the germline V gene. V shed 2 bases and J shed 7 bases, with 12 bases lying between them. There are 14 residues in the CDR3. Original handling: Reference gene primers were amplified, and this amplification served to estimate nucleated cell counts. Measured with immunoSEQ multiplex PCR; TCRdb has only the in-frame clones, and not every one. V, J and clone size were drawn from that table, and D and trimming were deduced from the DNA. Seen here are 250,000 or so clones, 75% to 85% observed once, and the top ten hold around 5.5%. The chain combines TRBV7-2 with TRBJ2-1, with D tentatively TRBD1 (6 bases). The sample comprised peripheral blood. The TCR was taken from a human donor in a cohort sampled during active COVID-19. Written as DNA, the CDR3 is TGTGCCAGCAGCTTAACAGGGTGGGGGAATGAGCAGTTCTTC. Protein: CASSLTGWGNEQFF.